This record looks at one T cell receptor beta chain sequence and its context. As yet, its antigen is unknown. Gene names and germline match the mouse. The sequence runs out 1 residue before the end of the CDR3; the remainder is reconstructed from the germline J gene. This sample is drawn from a study of tissue T cells after allogeneic stem cell transplantation. General observations from the study: Anatomically similar tissues had similar TCR repertoires within each patient.

TCRdb keeps only in-frame clones here, not all; method: immunoSEQ multiplex PCR. The sample lists roughly 2,700 clones; around 50% were seen once. CDR3 length: 13 residues. V was shortened by 2 bases and J by 5 bases, with 8 bases between the two germline ends. Germline assignment: CDR1 KGHPV and CDR2 FQNQEV (reference sequence). The time point is: mouse harvest day 14 after allogeneic transplant. The graft held 10^6 splenic CD5+ T cells and 10^7 T-cell-depleted bone marrow cells. The source of this sequence is a female BALB/c mouse given C57BL/6 T cells with graft-versus-host disease after an allogeneic hematopoietic cell transplant. This chain joins TRBV26 and TRBJ2-5, with a weak D call TRBD1 (7 bases). Source material: lymph node tissue. The sequenced part of the CDR3 DNA is TGTGCCAGCAGTCTGCAGGGGGGAGACACCCAGTAC. Its translation is CASSLQGGDTQY. The whole CDR3 protein reads CASSLQGGDTQYF.